This entry lists 16 T cell receptor beta chains sequenced from one sample in a study of memory CD4+ T cells and cytomegalovirus serostatus. Generated by immunoSEQ multiplex PCR, the TCRdb table keeps only in-frame clones and is missing some. The table includes 45,000 to 50,000 clones, 78% detected once. The sort gate was single viable CD3+CD4+CD8-CD45RO+ cells for memory CD4+ T cells. The sequenced sample was memory CD4+ T cells from blood. These receptors were collected from an adult in good health and CMV-seronegative.

The rearrangement joins TRBV5-1 to TRBJ1-2, with 9 nucleotides matching TRBD1. The germline V gene has CDR1 SGHRS and CDR2 YFSETQ. The CDR3 has 16 amino acids. The V segment lost 0 bases and the J segment 7 bases; nucleotides outside the gene matches: 10. The CDR3 nucleotides are TGCGCCAGCAGCTTGGGAGAGTGGGGACAGGGTAGTGGCTACACCTTC. Amino acid sequence: CASSLGEWGQGSGYTF.

With respect to this clone: An end of the junction does not agree with germline; a read error may underlie this. The V gene is TRBV6-5, the J gene TRBJ2-3, with 15 bases lining up with TRBD2. CDR3 size: 15 residues. Germline V gene lookup returns CDR1 MNHEY and CDR2 SVGAGI. CDR3 in DNA: TGTGCCAGCAGGGGACTAGCGGGGGGCACCGATACGCAGTATTTT. Residues: CASRGLAGGTDTQYF.

This clone was observed a few times. This chain connects TRBV7-2 to TRBJ2-3; 7 nucleotides agree with TRBD2. V shed 4 bases, J shed 4 bases, and the junction held 14 bases outside the gene matches. CDR1 SGHTA and CDR2 FQGNSA come from the germline V gene. The CDR3 is 17 residues long. The CDR3 sequence is CASSSPTRPGGADTQYF. CDR3 DNA: TGTGCCAGCAGCTCCCCTACCCGACCGGGAGGCGCAGATACGCAGTATTTT.

V is TRBV6-4 and J is TRBJ2-1; possible D gene TRBD2, 6 bases. Trimming took off 4 bases at V and 9 bases at J, with 13 bases between the two ends. The length of the CDR3 is 13 residues. Germline V gives CDR1 MRHNA, CDR2 SNTAGT. The CDR3: CASSAEGPGEQFF. Here the CDR3 DNA reads TGTGCCAGCAGTGCGGAGGGACCTGGTGAGCAGTTCTTC.

This clone was detected a few times. The chain has TRBV7-2 and TRBJ1-5; tentative D call: TRBD1 (5 bases). The germline V gene has CDR1 SGHTA and CDR2 FQGNSA. The V and J ends lost 6 bases and 5 bases respectively, with 11 bases between them. This CDR3 spans 13 amino acids. The CDR3: CASRGRWDQPQHF. The CDR3 nucleotides read TGTGCCAGCAGGGGACGGTGGGATCAGCCCCAGCATTTT.

The chain combines TRBV5-5 with TRBJ1-6; D is unresolved. The germline V gene encodes CDR1 SGHKS and CDR2 YYEKEE (reference sequence). The CDR3 runs 15 residues. Between the trimmed V and J ends, which lost 4 bases and 9 bases, there was a span of 17 bases. CDR3: CASSPTGSQSSPLHF. In DNA form, the CDR3 reads TGTGCCAGCAGCCCCACCGGGAGCCAGAGTTCACCCCTCCACTTT.

This chain uses TRBV7-2 with TRBJ1-1; 9 bases match TRBD1. Unmatched junction bases numbered 6, after V lost 5 bases and J lost 5 bases. The CDR3 runs 14 residues. Germline V CDR1 and CDR2: SGHTA, FQGNSA. CDR3 sequence reads: CASSTRQGGTEAFF. The DNA for the CDR3 is TGTGCCAGCAGCACCAGACAGGGGGGGACTGAAGCTTTCTTT. The full variable domain, with the rest looked up from reference TRBV7-2 and TRBJ1-1, is GAGVSQSPSNKVTEKGKDVELRCDPISGHTALYWYRQSLGQGLEFLIYFQGNSAPDKSGLPSDRFSAERTGGSVSTLTIQRTQQEDSAVYLCASSTRQGGTEAFFGQGTRLTVV.

The V call is TRBV7-8, the J call TRBJ2-5, with 8 bases lining up with TRBD2. CDR1 is SGHVS, CDR2 FQNEAQ, per germline. The V segment lost 7 bases and the J segment 3 bases; nucleotides outside the gene matches: 4. The CDR3 is made up of 13 amino acids. CDR3 region: CASTRGGEETQYF. Written as DNA, the CDR3 is TGTGCCAGCACCCGGGGGGGGGAAGAGACCCAGTACTTC.

The chain carries TRBV18 and TRBJ1-5; TRBD1 matches at 7 bases. The trim removed 6 bases at V and 3 bases at J, leaving 5 bases unmatched. The germline CDR1 and CDR2 sequences are KGHSH and LQKENI. The CDR3 covers 14 residues. CDR3 amino acids: CASSHGTVNQPQHF. CDR3 sequence (DNA): TGTGCCAGCTCCCACGGGACAGTCAATCAGCCCCAGCATTTT.

The rearrangement links TRBV5-8 to TRBJ1-1; D unclear. Trimming left V 3 bases short and J 5 bases short, with 17 bases between. CDR1 is SGHTS, CDR2 YDEGEE, per germline. The CDR3 consists of 15 residues. In DNA form, the CDR3 reads TGTGCCAGCAGCTCGCCCCTGGCCCGTGGGACTGAAGCTTTCTTT. Translating gives CASSSPLARGTEAFF.

The CDR3 sequence is CASSFMSFQETQYF. Here the CDR3 DNA reads TGTGCCAGCAGCTTCATGTCTTTCCAAGAGACCCAGTACTTC. The rearrangement links TRBV5-4 to TRBJ2-5; no reliable D call. The germline V gene has CDR1 SGHNT and CDR2 YYREEE (reference sequence). This CDR3 is 14 amino acids long. With 2 bases removed from V and 1 base from J, the gap between germline ends came to 9 bases.

This chain joins TRBV6-5 and TRBJ2-3; no clear D gene. The CDR3 has 13 amino acids. V dropped 5 bases and J dropped 3 bases, with 9 bases sitting between them. Per the germline V gene, CDR1 is MNHEY and CDR2 is SVGAGI. The CDR3, as DNA: TGTGCCAGCAGTCTCACCCTGACAGATACGCAGTATTTT. Its protein is CASSLTLTDTQYF.

The chain recombines TRBV5-1 with TRBJ2-1, with 14 bases lining up with TRBD2. The germline V gene has CDR1 SGHRS and CDR2 YFSETQ. There are 19 residues in the CDR3. The junction had 9 bases not matched to a gene; V was cut back by 4 bases and J by 0 bases. CDR3 region: CASSVGLAGALSSYNEQFF. In DNA, the CDR3 is TGCGCCAGCAGCGTGGGACTAGCGGGGGCGTTGAGCTCCTACAATGAGCAGTTCTTC.

V gene TRBV7-6 combines with J gene TRBJ1-2; 9 positions agree with TRBD1. Germline V CDR1 and CDR2: SGHVS, FNYEAQ. J lost 8 bases, V lost 0 bases, and 7 bases had no gene match. The CDR3 has 15 amino acids. This CDR3 is CASSLAPGQGSGYTF. Here the CDR3 DNA reads TGTGCCAGCAGCTTAGCCCCCGGACAGGGGAGCGGCTACACCTTC.

The genes are TRBV28 and TRBJ1-2, with D tentatively TRBD1 (6 bases). The ends were cut back, 5 bases at V and 4 bases at J, with 17 bases in the middle. The CDR3 totals 15 residues. Germline-derived CDR1 and CDR2 are MDHEN and SYDVKM. CDR3 in DNA: TGTGCCAGCAGTCCCACAGGGAAAGGGAGCTATGGCTACACCTTC. It codes for CASSPTGKGSYGYTF.

This clone came up once. The chain recombines TRBV5-4 with TRBJ2-3; D is undetermined. In germline, CDR1 is SGHNT, CDR2 YYREEE (reference sequence). With 4 bases removed from V and 5 bases from J, the gap between germline ends came to 14 bases. The CDR3 spans 14 residues. The CDR3, as DNA: TGTGCCAGCAGCGTTAACCCGGCCAGAGATACGCAGTATTTT. This encodes CASSVNPARDTQYF. Together with reference TRBV5-4 and TRBJ2-3, the CDR3 gives the full variable domain: ETGVTQSPTHLIKTRGQQVTLRCSSQSGHNTVSWYQQALGQGPQFIFQYYREEENGRGNFPPRFSGLQFPNYSSELNVNALELDDSALYLCASSVNPARDTQYFGPGTRLTVL.